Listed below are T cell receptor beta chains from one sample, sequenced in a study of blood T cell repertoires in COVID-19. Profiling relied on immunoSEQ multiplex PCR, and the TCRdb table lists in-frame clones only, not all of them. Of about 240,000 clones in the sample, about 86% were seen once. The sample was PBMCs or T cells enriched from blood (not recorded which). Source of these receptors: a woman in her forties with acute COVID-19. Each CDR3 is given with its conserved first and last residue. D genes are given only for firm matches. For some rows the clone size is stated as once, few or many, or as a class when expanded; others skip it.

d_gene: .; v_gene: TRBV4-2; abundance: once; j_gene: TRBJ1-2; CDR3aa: CASSQGKSGGPYGYTF; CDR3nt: TGTGCCAGCAGCCAAGGGAAGAGCGGGGGACCTTATGGCTACACCTTC
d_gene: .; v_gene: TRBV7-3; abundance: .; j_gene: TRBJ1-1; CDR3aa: CASSSSAGSTEAFF; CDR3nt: TGTGCCAGCAGCTCGTCAGCAGGAAGCACTGAAGCTTTCTTT
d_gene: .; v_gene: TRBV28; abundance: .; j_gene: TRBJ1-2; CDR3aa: CASSQQGDYGYTF; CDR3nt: TGTGCCAGCAGTCAACAGGGTGACTATGGCTACACCTTC
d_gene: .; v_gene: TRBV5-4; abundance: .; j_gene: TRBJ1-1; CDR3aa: CASSSWGAEAFF; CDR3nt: TGTGCCAGCAGCTCATGGGGGGCTGAAGCTTTCTTT
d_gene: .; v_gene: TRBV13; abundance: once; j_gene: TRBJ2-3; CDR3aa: CASSSVAGGSTDTQYF; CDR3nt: TGTGCCAGCAGCTCGGTGGCGGGTGGTAGCACAGATACGCAGTATTTT
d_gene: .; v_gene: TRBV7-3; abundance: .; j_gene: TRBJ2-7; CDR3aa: CASSLGRSYEQYF; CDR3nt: TGTGCCAGCAGCTTAGGCAGGTCCTACGAGCAGTACTTC
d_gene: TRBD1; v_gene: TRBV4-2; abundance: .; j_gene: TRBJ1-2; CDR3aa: CASSPGTGGDLGYTF; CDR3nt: TGTGCCAGCAGCCCCGGAACAGGGGGTGATTTAGGCTACACCTTC
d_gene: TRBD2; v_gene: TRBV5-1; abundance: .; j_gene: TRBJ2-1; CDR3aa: CASAGTSGILRSYNEQFF; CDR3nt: TGCGCCAGCGCGGGGACTAGCGGGATCTTGAGGTCCTACAATGAGCAGTTCTTC
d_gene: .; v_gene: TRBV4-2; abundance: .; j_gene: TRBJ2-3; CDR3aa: CASSPTQGPSTDTQYF; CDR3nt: TGTGCCAGCAGCCCTACGCAGGGGCCAAGCACAGATACGCAGTATTTT
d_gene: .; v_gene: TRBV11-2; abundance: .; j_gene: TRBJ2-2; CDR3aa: CASRIGVNTGELFF; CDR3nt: TGTGCCAGCAGAATCGGGGTGAACACCGGGGAGCTGTTTTTT
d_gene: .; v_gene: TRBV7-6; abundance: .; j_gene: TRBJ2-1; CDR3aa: CASSPQGNEQFF; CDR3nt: TGTGCCAGCAGCCCCCAGGGGAATGAGCAGTTCTTC
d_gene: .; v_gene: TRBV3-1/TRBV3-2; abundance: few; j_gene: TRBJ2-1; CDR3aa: CASSLTGTRRPGYNEQFF; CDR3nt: TGTGCCAGCAGCCTGACAGGGACTAGACGCCCCGGGTACAATGAGCAGTTCTTC
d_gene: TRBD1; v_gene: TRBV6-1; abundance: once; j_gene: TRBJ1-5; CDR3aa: CASSEGTGTQPQHF; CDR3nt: TGTGCCAGCAGTGAAGGGACAGGGACCCAGCCCCAGCATTTT
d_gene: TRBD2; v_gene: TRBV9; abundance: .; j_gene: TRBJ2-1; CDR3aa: CASSVGSGFTTAEQFF; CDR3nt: TGTGCCAGCAGCGTAGGTAGCGGGTTCACCACGGCTGAGCAGTTCTTC
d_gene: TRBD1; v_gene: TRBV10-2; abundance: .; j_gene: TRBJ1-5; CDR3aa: CASSPFGGTGGNQPQHF; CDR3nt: TGCGCCAGCAGTCCATTCGGAGGGACAGGGGGTAATCAGCCCCAGCATTTT
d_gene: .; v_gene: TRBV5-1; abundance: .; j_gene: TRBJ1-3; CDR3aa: CASSLAGPSGNTIYF; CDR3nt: TGCGCCAGCAGCCTCGCAGGGCCCTCTGGAAACACCATATATTTT
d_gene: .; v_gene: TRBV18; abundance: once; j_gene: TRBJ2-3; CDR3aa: CASSPILGGDTQYF; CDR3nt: TGTGCCAGCTCACCTATTCTAGGAGGAGATACGCAGTATTTT
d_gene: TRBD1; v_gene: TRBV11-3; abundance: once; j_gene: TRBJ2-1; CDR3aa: CASSLTTGLNEQFF; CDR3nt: TGTGCCAGCAGCTTAACGACAGGGTTGAATGAGCAGTTCTTC